This passage covers 26 T cell receptor beta chains from one sample sequenced in a study of graft-versus-host responses after intestinal transplantation. Clones were sequenced by immunoSEQ multiplex PCR, and TCRdb holds only the in-frame ones, with some missing. The sample lists roughly 120,000 clones, 90% to 95% occurring once. These receptors are not linked to any known antigen. The material was unstimulated CD8+ T cells sorted from spleen or lymph node cells, obtained before intestinal transplant. The receptors here all came from a human donor who received an intestinal transplant.

The chain has TRBV7-3 and TRBJ2-1; 7 bases are shared with TRBD2. Germline CDR1 reads SGHTA; CDR2 reads FQGTGA. J lost 7 bases, V lost 5 bases, and 8 bases had no gene match. CDR3 length equals 14 residues. CDR3 sequence (DNA): TGTGCCAGCAGCCCCGGTTTTAGCGGGAATGAGCAGTTCTTC. Translation: CASSPGFSGNEQFF.

The chain carries TRBV27 and TRBJ2-1, with 8 bases fitting TRBD2. V lost 7 bases and J lost 4; bases outside the gene matches: 6. Germline CDR1 MNHEY, CDR2 SMNVEV (reference sequence). CDR3 length: 14 residues. The CDR3, as DNA: TGTGCCAGCAATTTCGAGCGGGGGTACAATGAGCAGTTCTTC. Its protein product is CASNFERGYNEQFF.

This chain links TRBV10-3 with TRBJ2-5; D ambiguous. The end of the DNA aligns better with TRBJ2-7, so the J call may be wrong. The germline V gene has CDR1 ENHRY and CDR2 SYGVKD. This CDR3 spans 12 amino acids. The CDR3 loop is CAISDPIYEQYF. Written as DNA, the CDR3 is TGTGCCATCAGTGACCCGATCTACGAGCAGTACTTC.

This clone was observed a single time. The chain carries TRBV19 and TRBJ2-5; 7 bases agree with TRBD1. Matching the DNA end better, TRBJ2-7 makes the J call doubtful. This CDR3 has 14 residues. CDR1 and CDR2 (germline): LNHDA, SQIVND (reference sequence). The CDR3 DNA follows: TGTGCCAGTAGTCTAGGAGCAGGGGGCTACGAGCAGTACTTC. Residues: CASSLGAGGYEQYF.

This chain links TRBV5-1 with TRBJ2-1, with 12 positions matching TRBD2. Per the germline V gene, CDR1 is SGHRS and CDR2 is YFSETQ. V was clipped by 0 bases and J by 4 bases; unmatched bases: 5. The CDR3 totals 17 residues. CDR3 in amino acids: CASSLALAGGLYNEQFF. The DNA of the CDR3 is TGCGCCAGCAGCTTGGCCCTAGCGGGAGGGCTTTACAATGAGCAGTTCTTC.

This clone was counted once. This chain links TRBV19 with TRBJ2-4; possible D gene TRBD1, 6 bases. CDR3 length: 16 residues. V was cut by 5 bases and J by 3 bases, with 17 bases left in between. Germline V gene data show CDR1 as LNHDA and CDR2 as SQIVND (reference sequence). This CDR3 reads CASSLDSSLGKNIQYF. For the CDR3, the DNA is TGTGCCAGTAGTTTGGACAGTAGTCTGGGCAAAAACATTCAGTACTTC.

The V gene is TRBV7-2, the J gene TRBJ1-1; D gene ambiguous. V dropped 1 base and J dropped 7 bases, with 10 bases sitting between them. Per germline, CDR1 SGHTA and CDR2 FQGNSA. The CDR3 sequence is 13 residues long. This chain's CDR3 is CASSLVEQHEAFF. The CDR3 coding sequence is TGTGCCAGCAGCTTAGTAGAACAACATGAAGCTTTCTTT.

The V call is TRBV28, the J call TRBJ2-7; D not certain. The CDR3 has 12 amino acids. Germline V gene sequence: CDR1 MDHEN, CDR2 SYDVKM. V was cut by 4 bases and J by 3 bases, with 7 bases left in between. The chain's CDR3 is CASSYKDYEQYF. CDR3 nucleotides: TGTGCCAGCAGTTACAAGGACTACGAGCAGTACTTC.

The chain joins TRBV6-5 to TRBJ1-1; TRBD1 might be the D (6 bases). Germline V lookup: CDR1 MNHEY, CDR2 SVGAGI. The CDR3 length is 11 residues. The CDR3, as DNA: TGTCCCCCGGGGGCTCTGGAAGAAGCTTTCTTT. Translated: CPPGALEEAFF.

The chain recombines TRBV13 with TRBJ2-7, with no clear D. This CDR3 has 12 amino acids. In germline, CDR1 is PRHDT, CDR2 FYEKMQ (reference sequence). The V end lost 5 bases, the J end lost 4 bases, and 9 bases lay between the germline ends. CDR3: CASSQAGYEQYF. Here the CDR3 DNA reads TGTGCCAGCAGCCAGGCCGGGTACGAGCAGTACTTC.

The rearrangement links TRBV4-3 to TRBJ1-1; D is perhaps TRBD1 (5 bases). The CDR3 is 14 residues long. Germline CDR1 is LGHNA and CDR2 is YSLEER. V shed 0 bases and J shed 4 bases, with 9 bases lying between them. The CDR3 protein is CASSQDGRGTEAFF. The DNA for the CDR3 is TGCGCCAGCAGCCAAGATGGGAGGGGCACTGAAGCTTTCTTT.

This clone was counted a single time. Other DNA sequences from this sample encode an identical CDR3 as well. The V call is TRBV7-9, the J call TRBJ1-2; D might be TRBD1 (5 bases). Germline V gene lookup returns CDR1 SEHNR and CDR2 FQNEAQ (reference sequence). V was trimmed by 1 base and J by 6 bases, leaving 9 bases between them. This CDR3 has 13 amino acids. This CDR3 is CASSLGAGDGYTF. DNA of the CDR3: TGTGCCAGCAGCTTAGGGGCGGGGGATGGCTACACCTTC.

CDR3 in amino acids: CASSEGFTEGEQYF. In DNA form, the CDR3 reads TGTGCCAGCAGTGAAGGATTCACGGAAGGCGAGCAGTACTTC. The rearrangement links TRBV2 to TRBJ2-7; D unresolved. The CDR3 has 14 amino acids. Per the germline V gene, CDR1 is SNHLY and CDR2 is FYNNEI. V lost 1 base, J lost 6 bases, and 13 bases lay in between.

The chain links TRBV25-1 to TRBJ2-1; no reliable D call. Trimming pared 2 bases from V and 5 bases from J, leaving 13 bases between. Germline loops: CDR1 MGHDK, CDR2 SYGVNS. This CDR3 region has 15 residues. CDR3 region: CASSELNGRHNEQFF. CDR3 DNA sequence: TGTGCCAGCAGTGAACTCAACGGCCGACACAATGAGCAGTTCTTC. The variable domain in full, completed from reference TRBV25-1 and TRBJ2-1, reads EADIYQTPRYLVIGTGKKITLECSQTMGHDKMYWYQQDPGMELHLIHYSYGVNSTEKGDLSSESTVSRIRTEHFPLTLESARPSHTSQYLCASSELNGRHNEQFFGPGTRLTVL.

The chain employs TRBV5-6 and TRBJ1-1; possible D gene TRBD1, 5 bases. This CDR3 has 13 residues. The V gene lost 2 bases and the J gene lost 6 bases, with 11 bases spanning the gap. CDR1 and CDR2 (germline): SGHDT, YYEEEE. The CDR3 region is CASSLGTRSEAFF. CDR3 bases: TGTGCCAGCAGCTTAGGGACGCGGTCTGAAGCTTTCTTT. Using reference TRBV5-6 and TRBJ1-1 for the parts outside the CDR3, the full variable domain is DAGVTQSPTHLIKTRGQQVTLRCSPKSGHDTVSWYQQALGQGPQFIFQYYEEEERQRGNFPDRFSGHQFPNYSSELNVNALLLGDSALYLCASSLGTRSEAFFGQGTRLTVV.

The genes are TRBV28 and TRBJ2-3; possible D gene TRBD2, 6 bases. Trimming took off 6 bases at V and 3 bases at J, with 10 bases between the two ends. CDR1 and CDR2 (germline): MDHEN, SYDVKM. The CDR3 sequence is 13 residues long. The CDR3: CASRGGGTDTQYF. DNA for the CDR3: TGTGCCAGCAGGGGAGGAGGGACAGATACGCAGTATTTT.

The V gene is TRBV28, the J gene TRBJ2-2, with D hard to call. The germline gives CDR1 MDHEN, CDR2 SYDVKM. The CDR3 has 11 residues. The germline V and J ends were trimmed by 3 bases and 6 bases, with 2 bases remaining between them. CDR3 in amino acids: CASSFAGELFF. For the CDR3, the DNA is TGTGCCAGCAGTTTTGCCGGGGAGCTGTTTTTT.

The chain carries TRBV5-6 and TRBJ2-7; D unresolved. Germline V CDR1 and CDR2: SGHDT, YYEEEE. V was pared by 2 bases and J by 5 bases, with 5 bases between. The CDR3 consists of 11 residues. CDR3 sequence (DNA): TGTGCCAGCAGCTTTACGAACGAGCAGTACTTC. This sequence encodes CASSFTNEQYF.

This clone came up a few times. In DNA form, the CDR3 reads TGTGCCAGTAGTATTCTGGCAGGGGGCCCGACCTACGAGCAGTACTTC. Its translation: CASSILAGGPTYEQYF. The V call is TRBV19, the J call TRBJ2-7; 8 bases fit TRBD1. Germline loops: CDR1 LNHDA, CDR2 SQIVND (reference sequence). The junction had 9 bases not matched to a gene; V was cut back by 3 bases and J by 2 bases. The CDR3 consists of 16 residues.

CDR3: CASSLDRGGSPLHF. In nucleotides, the CDR3 is TGTGCCAGCAGCTTGGACAGGGGCGGGTCACCCCTCCACTTT. This chain links TRBV13 with TRBJ1-6; 9 bases map to TRBD1. Germline V gene data show CDR1 as PRHDT and CDR2 as FYEKMQ (reference sequence). The V and J ends lost 3 bases and 10 bases, in that order; junction bases with no gene match: 4. The CDR3 covers 14 residues.

This chain links TRBV5-4 with TRBJ1-2; possibly TRBD1 for D (6 bases). This CDR3 region has 14 residues. CDR1 and CDR2 from the germline V gene are SGHNT and YYREEE (reference sequence). Trimming shortened V by 2 bases and J by 5 bases, and 13 bases separated the two germline ends. CDR3 residues: CASSFDRGPYGYTF. The CDR3, as DNA: TGTGCCAGCAGCTTTGATCGGGGGCCATATGGCTACACCTTC.

The J gene is TRBJ2-7, the V gene TRBV4-1, with D unclear. Trimming left V 0 bases short and J 5 bases short, with 14 bases between. This CDR3 has 15 residues. Germline loops: CDR1 MGHRA, CDR2 YSYEKL. CDR3 loop: CASSQDPRVRHEQYF. The CDR3 region has the DNA TGCGCCAGCAGCCAAGATCCAAGGGTCCGCCACGAGCAGTACTTC.

The chain carries TRBV6-1 and TRBJ2-1; 9 bases agree with TRBD2. V was pared by 1 base and J by 2 bases, with 3 bases of the junction left unmatched. The germline V gene encodes CDR1 MNHNS and CDR2 SASEGT. The CDR3 contains 16 residues. CDR3 in DNA: TGTGCCAGCAGTGAAGAAGGACTAGCGACCTACAATGAGCAGTTCTTC. Amino acids: CASSEEGLATYNEQFF.

The chain is built from TRBV28 and TRBJ1-1; TRBD1 might be the D (6 bases). The CDR3 covers 14 residues. The germline V gene encodes CDR1 MDHEN and CDR2 SYDVKM. V shed 8 bases and J shed 0 bases, with 13 bases lying between them. The CDR3 DNA is TGTGCCAGCTCCCTCAGGGGCTTGAACACTGAAGCTTTCTTT. Translation: CASSLRGLNTEAFF.

The V call is TRBV15, the J call TRBJ2-1; D remains ambiguous. The CDR3 spans 13 residues. V lost 3 bases and J 4 bases, leaving 7 bases between the germline ends. The germline V gene has CDR1 LNHNV and CDR2 YYDKDF (reference sequence). Written as DNA, the CDR3 is TGTGCCACCAGCAGTAACCCATACAATGAGCAGTTCTTC. This codes for CATSSNPYNEQFF.

J is TRBJ2-2 and V is TRBV14, with TRBD2 as a possible D gene (6 bases). CDR3 length: 19 amino acids. Trimming removed 0 bases at V and 3 bases at J, with 20 bases between. Germline V gene sequence: CDR1 SGHDN, CDR2 FVKESK. The CDR3 DNA is TGTGCCAGCAGCCAAGATAGTTTACGAGGCGGGGCCGACACCGGGGAGCTGTTTTTT. The encoded protein is CASSQDSLRGGADTGELFF.